Shown below are 9 T cell receptor beta chains from a single sample sequenced in a study of cytomegalovirus exposure and HLA in healthy donors. Researchers ran the PCR with 60 Vbeta and 13 Jbeta primers. TCRdb's copy holds only in-frame clones and misses some; the assay was immunoSEQ multiplex PCR. The sample lists roughly 220,000 clones, 79% occurring once. The sample comprised PBMCs. These receptors all come from a man in his fifties or sixties in good health and CMV-seronegative.

This sequence joins TRBV25-1 and TRBJ2-5; D remains unclear. CDR1 and CDR2 from the germline V gene are MGHDK and SYGVNS. This CDR3 has 14 residues. Trimming left V 1 base short and J 5 bases short, with 11 bases between. The CDR3 sequence is CASSESGSRETQYF. CDR3 bases: TGTGCCAGCAGTGAATCAGGCAGCCGGGAGACCCAGTACTTC.

This sequence joins TRBV2 and TRBJ1-4; 11 nucleotides agree with TRBD1. V lost 6 bases, J lost 4 bases, and 10 bases stayed unmatched. Germline CDR1 reads SNHLY; CDR2 reads FYNNEI. The CDR3 length is 17 residues. CDR3 loop: CASSDPGQGGGNEKLFF. The CDR3 region has the DNA TGTGCCAGCAGCGACCCGGGACAGGGGGGGGGTAATGAAAAACTGTTTTTT.

There are a few counts of this clone. The V and J genes are TRBV18 and TRBJ2-6, with 7 bases identical to TRBD1. V shed 2 bases, J shed 3 bases, and the junction held 10 bases outside the gene matches. The length of the CDR3 is 18 residues. CDR1 is KGHSH, CDR2 LQKENI, per germline. The CDR3 protein is CASSPGQAAGFGANVLTF. The CDR3 nucleotides are TGTGCCAGCTCACCAGGACAGGCAGCAGGTTTTGGGGCCAACGTCCTGACTTTC.

The J gene is TRBJ1-2, the V gene TRBV5-8, with D hard to call. Germline V lookup: CDR1 SGHTS, CDR2 YDEGEE. V was cut by 8 bases and J by 4 bases, with 15 bases left in between. There are 13 residues in the CDR3. CDR3 protein: CARKPEQLYGYTF. CDR3 coding DNA: TGTGCCAGAAAGCCAGAACAGCTCTATGGCTACACCTTC.

Notes on this clone: One end of the junction varies from germline; a read error may be responsible. Other DNA sequences within the sample encode an identical CDR3. The chain employs TRBV7-3 and TRBJ1-1; D is unresolved. CDR1 and CDR2 (germline): SGHTA, FQGTGA. The CDR3 sequence is 13 residues long. CDR3 sequence: CASSLSQNTEAFF. The CDR3, as DNA: TGCGCCAGCAGCTTATCCCAGAACACTGAAGCTTTCTTT. Full variable domain (missing parts from reference TRBV7-3 and TRBJ1-1): GAGVSQTPSNKVTEKGKYVELRCDPISGHTALYWYRQSLGQGPEFLIYFQGTGAADDSGLPNDRFFAVRPEGSVSTLKIQRTERGDSAVYLCASSLSQNTEAFFGQGTRLTVV.

This clone was observed a handful of times. The chain recombines TRBV27 with TRBJ2-7, with 7 bases that match TRBD2. With V trimmed by 6 bases and J by 4 bases, 9 bases remained unmatched. CDR3 length: 14 residues. Germline V lookup: CDR1 MNHEY, CDR2 SMNVEV (reference sequence). The CDR3: CASRGGRGLYEQYF. CDR3 nucleotide sequence: TGTGCCAGCAGGGGGGGGAGGGGCCTGTACGAGCAGTACTTC.

This clone was seen once. This sequence joins TRBV18 and TRBJ2-3; 10 bases line up with TRBD2. From germline, CDR1 is KGHSH and CDR2 LQKENI. The junction had 4 bases not matched to a gene; V was cut back by 2 bases and J by 5 bases. The CDR3 is made up of 15 amino acids. The CDR3 loop is CASSPRLAGVDTQYF. The CDR3 DNA is TGTGCCAGCTCACCAAGGCTAGCGGGAGTAGATACGCAGTATTTT.

V usage is TRBV28 and J usage is TRBJ2-7; tentatively, D is TRBD2 (7 bases). Per the germline V gene, CDR1 is MDHEN and CDR2 is SYDVKM. CDR3 length: 13 residues. Trimming pared 8 bases from V and 3 bases from J, leaving 14 bases between. The chain's CDR3 is CASRGAPDYEQYF. In DNA form, the CDR3 reads TGTGCCAGCCGGGGGGCGCCCGACTACGAGCAGTACTTC.

This clone has only one observation. This chain connects TRBV7-8 to TRBJ1-2; weak D call: TRBD1 (6 bases). The V end was cut by 1 base, the J end by 4 bases, with 10 bases between. The CDR3 spans 14 residues. Looked up from germline, CDR1 is SGHVS and CDR2 is FQNEAQ. CDR3 sequence (DNA): TGTGCCAGCAGCTTAGTACAGGGCATCTATGGCTACACCTTC. Protein sequence: CASSLVQGIYGYTF.